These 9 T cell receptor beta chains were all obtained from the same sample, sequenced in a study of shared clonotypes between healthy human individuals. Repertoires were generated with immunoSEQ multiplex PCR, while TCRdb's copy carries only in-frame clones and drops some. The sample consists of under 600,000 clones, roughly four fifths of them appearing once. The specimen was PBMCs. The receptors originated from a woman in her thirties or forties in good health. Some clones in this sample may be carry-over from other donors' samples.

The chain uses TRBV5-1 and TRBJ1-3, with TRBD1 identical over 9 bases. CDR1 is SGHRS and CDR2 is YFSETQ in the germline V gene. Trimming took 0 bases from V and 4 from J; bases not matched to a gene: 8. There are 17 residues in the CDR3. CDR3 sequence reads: CASSLAIGQGYGNTIYF. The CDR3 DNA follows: TGCGCCAGCAGCTTGGCCATCGGACAGGGGTACGGAAACACCATATATTTT.

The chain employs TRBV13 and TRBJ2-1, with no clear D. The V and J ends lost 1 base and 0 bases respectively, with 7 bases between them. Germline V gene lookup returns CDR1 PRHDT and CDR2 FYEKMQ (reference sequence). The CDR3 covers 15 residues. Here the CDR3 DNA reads TGTGCCAGCAGCTTAGATATTAGCTCCTACAATGAGCAGTTCTTC. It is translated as CASSLDISSYNEQFF.

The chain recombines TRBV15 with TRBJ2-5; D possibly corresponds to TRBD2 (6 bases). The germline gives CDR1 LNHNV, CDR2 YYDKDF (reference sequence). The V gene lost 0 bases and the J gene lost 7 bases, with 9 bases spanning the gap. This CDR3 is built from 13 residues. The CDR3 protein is CATSRDLGGTQYF. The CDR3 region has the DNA TGTGCCACCAGCAGAGACCTGGGGGGGACCCAGTACTTC.

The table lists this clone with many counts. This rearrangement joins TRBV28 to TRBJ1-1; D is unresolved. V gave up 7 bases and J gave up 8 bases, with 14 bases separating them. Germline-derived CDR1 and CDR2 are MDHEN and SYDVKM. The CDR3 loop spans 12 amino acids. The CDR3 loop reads CASTSPYVEAFF. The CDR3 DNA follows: TGTGCCAGCACCAGTCCATACGTGGAAGCTTTCTTT.

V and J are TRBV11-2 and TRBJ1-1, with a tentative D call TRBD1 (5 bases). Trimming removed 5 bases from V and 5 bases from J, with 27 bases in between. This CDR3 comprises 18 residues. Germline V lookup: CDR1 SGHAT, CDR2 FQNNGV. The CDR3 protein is CASSPIILVGGSGTEAFF. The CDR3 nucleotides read TGTGCCAGCAGCCCCATTATTCTAGTTGGGGGTTCGGGAACTGAAGCTTTCTTT.

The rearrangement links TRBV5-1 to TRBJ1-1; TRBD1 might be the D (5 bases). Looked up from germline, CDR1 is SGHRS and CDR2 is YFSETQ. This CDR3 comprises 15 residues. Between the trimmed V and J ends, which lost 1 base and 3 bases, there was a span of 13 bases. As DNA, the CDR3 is TGCGCCAGCAGCTTGACCCAGGGTCACTACACTGAAGCTTTCTTT. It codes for CASSLTQGHYTEAFF. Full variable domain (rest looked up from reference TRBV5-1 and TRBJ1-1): KAGVTQTPRYLIKTRGQQVTLSCSPISGHRSVSWYQQTPGQGLQFLFEYFSETQRNKGNFPGRFSGRQFSNSRSEMNVSTLELGDSALYLCASSLTQGHYTEAFFGQGTRLTVV.

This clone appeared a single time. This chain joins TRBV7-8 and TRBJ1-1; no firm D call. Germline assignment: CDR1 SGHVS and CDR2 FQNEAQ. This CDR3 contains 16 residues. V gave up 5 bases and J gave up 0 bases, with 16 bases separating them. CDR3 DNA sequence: TGTGCCAGCAGCCGTACCGATGGACCAATGAACACTGAAGCTTTCTTT. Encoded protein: CASSRTDGPMNTEAFF.

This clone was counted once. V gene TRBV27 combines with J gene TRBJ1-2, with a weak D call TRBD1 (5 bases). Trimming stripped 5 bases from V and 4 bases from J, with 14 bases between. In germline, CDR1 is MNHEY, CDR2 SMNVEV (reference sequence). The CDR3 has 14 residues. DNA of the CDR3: TGTGCCAGCAGTCCCCTACAGGATGCCTATGGCTACACCTTC. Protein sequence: CASSPLQDAYGYTF.

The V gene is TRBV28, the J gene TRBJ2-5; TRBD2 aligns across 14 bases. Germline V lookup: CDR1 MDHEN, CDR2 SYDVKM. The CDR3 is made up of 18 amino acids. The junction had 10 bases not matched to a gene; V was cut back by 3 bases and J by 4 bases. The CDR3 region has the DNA TGTGCCAGCAGTTTTATCTTGGGACTAGCGGGAGTAGGAGAGACCCAGTACTTC. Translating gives CASSFILGLAGVGETQYF.